The rows below give T cell receptor beta chains drawn from one sample of a study of cytomegalovirus exposure and HLA in healthy donors. The data were produced by immunoSEQ multiplex PCR, yet TCRdb's version contains in-frame clones alone and is incomplete. The profile shows approximately 150,000 clones, about 80% of them singletons. The sequenced sample consisted of PBMCs. Receptors originate from a woman aged 35 to 49 in good health and CMV-seropositive. Both conserved end residues are part of each CDR3. Each record gives: J gene, V gene, CDR3 length, D gene, clone size, CDR3 protein, CDR3 DNA. A D gene is named only where the DNA matches it firmly. Some rows mark clone size as missing; the rest say once, few, many or name a class of expanded clone.

TRBJ2-1	TRBV15	15	.	.	CATSLGQIAYNEQFF	TGTGCCACCAGCTTAGGACAGATAGCTTACAATGAGCAGTTCTTC
TRBJ2-3	TRBV5-4	15	TRBD2	.	CASSASGRAGDTQYF	TGTGCCAGCAGCGCTAGCGGGAGGGCTGGAGATACGCAGTATTTT
TRBJ2-7	TRBV7-9	15	TRBD2	.	CASSLGTSGMDEQYF	TGTGCCAGCAGCTTGGGGACTAGCGGGATGGACGAGCAGTACTTC
TRBJ1-1	TRBV5-1	13	.	.	CASSIPGEPEAFF	TGCGCCAGCAGCATTCCGGGAGAACCTGAAGCTTTCTTT
TRBJ1-5	TRBV6-6	16	.	once	CASSYVTGLPNQPQHF	TGTGCCAGCAGTTACGTTACAGGCTTACCTAATCAGCCCCAGCATTTT
TRBJ2-7	TRBV2	17	TRBD2	.	CASSPPLLAGGRNEQYF	TGTGCCAGCAGCCCCCCCTTACTAGCGGGAGGGCGCAACGAGCAGTACTTC
TRBJ2-5	TRBV5-6	13	.	.	CASSISVQETQYF	TGTGCCAGCAGCATTAGTGTGCAAGAGACCCAGTACTTC
TRBJ2-1	TRBV7-6	15	TRBD2	.	CASSLIAGDNNEQFF	TGTGCCAGCAGCTTGATAGCGGGAGACAACAATGAGCAGTTCTTC
TRBJ2-3	TRBV5-1	17	TRBD2	.	CASSLKLAGGPRDTQYF	TGCGCCAGCAGCCTGAAGCTAGCGGGAGGACCCAGGGATACGCAGTATTTT
TRBJ2-1	TRBV11-2	17	TRBD1	.	CASSLDPVTGGYNEQFF	TGTGCCAGCAGCTTAGATCCCGTGACAGGGGGATACAATGAGCAGTTCTTC
TRBJ2-3	TRBV9	20	TRBD2	once	CASSPTHSGGGRGGTDTQYF	TGTGCCAGCAGCCCTACTCATAGCGGGGGGGGGAGAGGTGGCACAGATACGCAGTATTTT
TRBJ2-5	TRBV4-1	16	TRBD1	once	CASSPLQGAEGETQYF	TGCGCCAGCAGCCCACTACAGGGGGCAGAGGGTGAGACCCAGTACTTC
TRBJ2-7	TRBV4-1	15	TRBD2	.	CASSRVEAGGGEQYF	TGCGCCAGCAGCCGCGTGGAAGCGGGAGGTGGCGAGCAGTACTTC
TRBJ2-4	TRBV11-2	16	.	.	CASSLGGMSVAGIQYF	TGTGCCAGCAGCTTGGGCGGGATGAGCGTTGCCGGCATTCAGTACTTC
TRBJ1-1	TRBV9	15	.	.	CASSPRGGASTEAFF	TGTGCCAGCAGCCCGCGGGGGGGCGCGAGCACTGAAGCTTTCTTT
TRBJ1-5	TRBV7-9	16	TRBD1	.	CASSPLGQGVGQPQHF	TGTGCCAGCAGCCCCCTGGGACAGGGGGTTGGTCAGCCCCAGCATTTT
TRBJ2-7	TRBV25-1	11	.	.	CASSVFYEQYF	TGTGCCAGCAGTGTTTTCTACGAGCAGTACTTC
TRBJ2-7	TRBV6-5	16	TRBD2	.	CASSYTPAGGDSKPYF	TGTGCCAGCAGTTACACCCCAGCGGGAGGGGATTCCAAGCCGTACTTC
TRBJ1-5	TRBV14	15	.	.	CASSLDEVSNQPQHF	TGTGCCAGCAGCCTTGATGAGGTTAGCAATCAGCCCCAGCATTTT
TRBJ2-5	TRBV11-2	15	TRBD2	.	CASSLEVSGSETQYF	TGTGCCAGCAGCTTAGAAGTTAGCGGGAGTGAGACCCAGTACTTC
TRBJ2-7	TRBV7-8	15	TRBD1	.	CASSLATGQLYEQYF	TGTGCCAGCAGCTTAGCTACGGGACAGCTCTACGAGCAGTACTTC
TRBJ1-1	TRBV5-1	14	.	.	CASSFEGRITEAFF	TGCGCCAGCAGCTTTGAGGGGAGGATCACTGAAGCTTTCTTT
TRBJ2-6	TRBV28	16	TRBD1	.	CASSSPTGSGANVLTF	TGTGCCAGCAGTTCCCCGACAGGGTCGGGGGCCAACGTCCTGACTTTC
TRBJ1-1	TRBV7-8	13	.	.	CASSPEGNTEAFF	TGTGCCAGCAGCCCCGAGGGGAACACTGAAGCTTTCTTT
TRBJ2-3	TRBV27	16	TRBD2	.	CASSQRLAGATDTQYF	TGTGCCAGCAGTCAGCGACTAGCGGGAGCCACAGATACGCAGTATTTT
TRBJ2-1	TRBV7-2	16	TRBD2	few	CASSPISGSRGNEQFF	TGTGCCAGCAGCCCAATTAGCGGGAGCAGAGGAAATGAGCAGTTCTTC
TRBJ2-7	TRBV27	16	TRBD2	.	CASSLWTSGRPYEQYF	TGTGCCAGCAGTTTATGGACTAGCGGGAGACCCTACGAGCAGTACTTC
TRBJ2-5	TRBV5-1	16	.	.	CASSLGVAPLEETQYF	TGCGCCAGCAGCTTGGGGGTAGCGCCGCTAGAAGAGACCCAGTACTTC
TRBJ1-6	TRBV30	15	TRBD1	.	CAWSSGQGNNSPLHF	TGTGCCTGGAGTTCGGGACAGGGCAATAATTCACCCCTCCACTTT
TRBJ2-7	TRBV9	15	.	.	CASSVAGEPSYEQYF	TGTGCCAGCAGCGTAGCGGGGGAACCCTCCTACGAGCAGTACTTC
TRBJ2-3	TRBV5-1	15	.	.	CASSLGVTAGDTQYF	TGCGCCAGCAGCTTGGGAGTGACAGCGGGAGATACGCAGTATTTT
TRBJ1-1	TRBV11-2	14	.	few	CATQQGLLNTEAFF	TGTGCCACCCAACAGGGTCTCCTGAACACTGAAGCTTTCTTT
TRBJ2-6	TRBV28	16	.	.	CASSMTEFSGANVLTF	TGTGCCAGCAGTATGACAGAGTTCTCTGGGGCCAACGTCCTGACTTTC
TRBJ2-7	TRBV14	18	TRBD2	.	CASSQRTSGRAVSYEQYF	TGTGCCAGCAGCCAGCGGACTAGCGGGAGGGCCGTCTCCTACGAGCAGTACTTC
TRBJ2-5	TRBV2	13	.	once	CASSLEVGETQYF	TGTGCCAGCAGTTTGGAGGTAGGGGAGACCCAGTACTTC
TRBJ2-7	TRBV19	15	TRBD1	.	CASSISGTGGYEQYF	TGTGCCAGTAGTATCTCCGGGACAGGGGGATACGAGCAGTACTTC
TRBJ1-4	TRBV18	14	.	once	CASSPHPRYRELFF	TGTGCCAGCTCACCGCACCCCCGCTATCGAGAACTGTTTTTT
TRBJ2-1	TRBV7-2	17	.	.	CASSPPSGWSSYNEQFF	TGTGCCAGCAGCCCCCCCTCAGGGTGGAGTTCCTACAATGAGCAGTTCTTC